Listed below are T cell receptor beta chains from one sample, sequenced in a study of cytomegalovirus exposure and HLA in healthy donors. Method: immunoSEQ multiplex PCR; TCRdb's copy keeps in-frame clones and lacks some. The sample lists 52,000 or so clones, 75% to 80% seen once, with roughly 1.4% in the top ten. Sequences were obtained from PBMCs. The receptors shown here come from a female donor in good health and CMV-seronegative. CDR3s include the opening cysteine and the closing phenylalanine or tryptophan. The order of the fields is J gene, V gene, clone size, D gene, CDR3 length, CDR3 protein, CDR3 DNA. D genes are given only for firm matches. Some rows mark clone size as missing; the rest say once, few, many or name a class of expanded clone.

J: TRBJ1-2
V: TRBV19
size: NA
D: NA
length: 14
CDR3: CASSPGVPSYGYTF
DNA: TGTGCCAGTAGTCCAGGGGTCCCTAGCTATGGCTACACCTTC

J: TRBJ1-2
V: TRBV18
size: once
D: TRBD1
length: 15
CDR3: CASSPPAGGFYGYTF
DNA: TGTGCCAGCTCACCCCCGGCAGGGGGTTTCTATGGCTACACCTTC

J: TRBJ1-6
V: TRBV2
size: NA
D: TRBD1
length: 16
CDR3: CASSWSGTGYNSPLHF
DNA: TGTGCCAGCAGTTGGTCGGGGACAGGGTATAATTCACCCCTCCACTTT

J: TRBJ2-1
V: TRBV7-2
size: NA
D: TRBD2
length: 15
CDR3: CASSYSGGGLNEQFF
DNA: TGTGCCAGCAGCTATAGCGGGGGGGGTCTCAATGAGCAGTTCTTC

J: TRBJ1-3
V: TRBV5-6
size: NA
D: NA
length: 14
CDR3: CASSLDSSGNTIYF
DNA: TGTGCCAGCAGCCTAGACAGCTCTGGAAACACCATATATTTT

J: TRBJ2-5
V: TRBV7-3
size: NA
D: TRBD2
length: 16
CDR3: CASSSGLRGGVETQYF
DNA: TGTGCCAGCAGCTCAGGGCTGCGGGGGGGCGTAGAGACCCAGTACTTC

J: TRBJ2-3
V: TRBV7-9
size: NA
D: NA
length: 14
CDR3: CASSPQGRSGTQYF
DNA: TGTGCCAGCAGCCCACAGGGTCGGTCGGGTACGCAGTATTTT

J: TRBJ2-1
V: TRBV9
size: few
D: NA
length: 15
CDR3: CASSWTGQSPGEQFF
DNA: TGTGCCAGCAGCTGGACTGGGCAGTCCCCTGGGGAGCAGTTCTTC

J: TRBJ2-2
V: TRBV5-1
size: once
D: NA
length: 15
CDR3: CASSLRQQSTGELFF
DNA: TGCGCCAGCAGCTTGAGACAGCAAAGCACCGGGGAGCTGTTTTTT

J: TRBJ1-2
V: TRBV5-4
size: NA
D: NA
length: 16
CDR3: CASSLGYTGTSYGYTF
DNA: TGTGCCAGCAGCTTGGGCTACACAGGGACGAGCTATGGCTACACCTTC

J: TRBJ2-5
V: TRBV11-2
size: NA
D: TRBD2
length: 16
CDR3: CASSWGGSGRRETQYF
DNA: TGTGCCAGCAGCTGGGGTGGGAGCGGGAGGAGAGAGACCCAGTACTTC

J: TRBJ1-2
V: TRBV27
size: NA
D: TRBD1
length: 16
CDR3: CASRPPGTGGNYGYTF
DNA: TGTGCCAGCCGACCCCCGGGGACAGGGGGGAACTATGGCTACACCTTC

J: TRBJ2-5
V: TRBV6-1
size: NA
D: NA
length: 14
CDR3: CASSELWGGETQYF
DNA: TGTGCCAGCAGTGAACTCTGGGGGGGCGAGACCCAGTACTTC

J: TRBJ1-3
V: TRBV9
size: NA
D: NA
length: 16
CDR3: CASSVASRGAGNTIYF
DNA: TGTGCCAGCAGCGTAGCGAGTCGGGGGGCTGGAAACACCATATATTTT

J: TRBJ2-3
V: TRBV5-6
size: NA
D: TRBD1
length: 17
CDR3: CASSSFHRDSFTDTQYF
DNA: TGTGCCAGCAGCTCCTTCCACCGGGACAGCTTCACAGATACGCAGTATTTT

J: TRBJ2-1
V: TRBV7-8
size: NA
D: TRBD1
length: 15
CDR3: CASSLDRGGYNEQFF
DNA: TGTGCCAGCAGCCTCGACAGGGGTGGTTACAATGAGCAGTTCTTC

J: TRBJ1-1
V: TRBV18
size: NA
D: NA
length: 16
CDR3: CASSPLRGRTNTEAFF
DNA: TGTGCCAGCTCACCACTGCGCGGGCGGACGAACACTGAAGCTTTCTTT

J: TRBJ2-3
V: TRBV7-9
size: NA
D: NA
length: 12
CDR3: CASSPIRDTQYF
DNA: TGTGCCAGCAGCCCCATCCGGGATACGCAGTATTTT

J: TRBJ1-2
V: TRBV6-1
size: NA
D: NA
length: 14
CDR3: CATFSGGVGYGYTF
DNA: TGTGCCACCTTTAGTGGGGGGGTAGGCTATGGCTACACCTTC

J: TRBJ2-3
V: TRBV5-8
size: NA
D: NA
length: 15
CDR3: CASSVPGHSTDTQYF
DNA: TGTGCCAGCAGCGTACCGGGACATTCCACAGATACGCAGTATTTT

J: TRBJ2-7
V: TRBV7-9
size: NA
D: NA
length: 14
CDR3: CASSLGTGSYEQYF
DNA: TGTGCCAGCAGCTTAGGTACAGGGTCCTACGAGCAGTACTTC

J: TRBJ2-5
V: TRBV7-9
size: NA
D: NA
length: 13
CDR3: CASSSLAFETQYF
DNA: TGTGCCAGCAGCTCTCTAGCCTTTGAGACCCAGTACTTC

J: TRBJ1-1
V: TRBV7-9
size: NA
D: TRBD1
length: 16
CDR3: CASSTGPGQGNTEAFF
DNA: TGTGCCAGCAGCACAGGACCGGGACAGGGGAACACTGAAGCTTTCTTT

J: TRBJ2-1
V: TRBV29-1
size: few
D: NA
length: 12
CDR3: CSVGGGLNEQFF
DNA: TGCAGCGTAGGGGGGGGCCTAAATGAGCAGTTCTTC

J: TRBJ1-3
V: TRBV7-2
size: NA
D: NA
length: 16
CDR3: CASSSIMGSSGNTIYF
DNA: TGTGCCAGCAGCTCAATAATGGGGAGCTCTGGAAACACCATATATTTT

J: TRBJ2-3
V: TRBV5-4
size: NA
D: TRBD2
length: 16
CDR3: CASSPPGRGGTDTQYF
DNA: TGTGCCAGCAGCCCCCCGGGGCGGGGGGGGACAGATACGCAGTATTTT

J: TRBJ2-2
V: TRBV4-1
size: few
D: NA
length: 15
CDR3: CASSQVQGGAGELFF
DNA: TGCGCCAGCAGCCAAGTTCAGGGAGGCGCCGGGGAGCTGTTTTTT

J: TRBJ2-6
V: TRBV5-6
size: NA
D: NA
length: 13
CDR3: CASSPTGANVLTF
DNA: TGTGCCAGCAGCCCCACAGGGGCCAACGTCCTGACTTTC

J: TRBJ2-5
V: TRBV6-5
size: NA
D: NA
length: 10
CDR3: CVTGQETQYF
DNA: TGTGTAACAGGTCAAGAGACCCAGTACTTC

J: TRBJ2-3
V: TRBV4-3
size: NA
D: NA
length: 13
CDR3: CASSPGARGTQYF
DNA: TGCGCCAGCAGCCCAGGGGCAAGGGGGACGCAGTATTTT

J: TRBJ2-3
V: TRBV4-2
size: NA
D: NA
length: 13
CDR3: CASSQPGGDTQYF
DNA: TGTGCCAGCAGCCAACCGGGCGGGGATACGCAGTATTTT

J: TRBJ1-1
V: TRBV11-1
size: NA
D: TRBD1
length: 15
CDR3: CASSFQAGGYTEAFF
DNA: TGTGCCAGCAGCTTTCAGGCAGGGGGTTACACTGAAGCTTTCTTT

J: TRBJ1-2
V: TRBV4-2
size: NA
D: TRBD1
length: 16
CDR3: CASSQNYRGLNYGYTF
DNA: TGTGCCAGCAGCCAAAACTACAGGGGGCTGAACTATGGCTACACCTTC

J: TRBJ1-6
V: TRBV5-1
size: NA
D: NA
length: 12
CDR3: CASSENRKGLHF
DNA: TGCGCCAGCAGCGAAAACAGGAAGGGCCTCCACTTT

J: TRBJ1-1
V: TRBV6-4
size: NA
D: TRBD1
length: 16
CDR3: CASTSRDRIMNTEAFF
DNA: TGTGCCAGCACTAGTAGGGACAGAATCATGAACACTGAAGCTTTCTTT

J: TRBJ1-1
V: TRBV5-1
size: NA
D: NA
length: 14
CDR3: CASSLTGLNTEAFF
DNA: TGCGCCAGCAGTTTAACAGGGCTGAACACTGAAGCTTTCTTT

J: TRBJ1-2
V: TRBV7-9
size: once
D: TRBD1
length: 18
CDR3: CASSHIPRRQGANYGYTF
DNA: TGTGCCAGCAGCCACATTCCCCGTCGACAGGGTGCCAACTATGGCTACACCTTC

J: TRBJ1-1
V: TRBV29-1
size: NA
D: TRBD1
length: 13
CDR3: CSVETGENTEAFF
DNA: TGCAGCGTTGAAACAGGGGAGAACACTGAAGCTTTCTTT

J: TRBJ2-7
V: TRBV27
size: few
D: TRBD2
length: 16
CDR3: CASSHPATSGAYEQYF
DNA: TGTGCCAGCAGCCACCCAGCGACTAGCGGAGCATACGAGCAGTACTTC

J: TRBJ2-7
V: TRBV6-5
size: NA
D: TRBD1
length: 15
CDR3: CASSSTGTGTYEQYF
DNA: TGTGCCAGCAGCAGCACCGGGACAGGGACGTACGAGCAGTACTTC